Presented here are 20 T cell receptor beta chains from one specimen sequenced in a study of vaccination effects on CD4 cells after COVID-19. Their target antigens are unknown. With the ViraFEST assay, the study expanded antigen-specific CD4+ T cells using viral peptide pools, then sequenced them. When less than 13 days of culture had elapsed, CD4+ T cells were isolated. Vaccinated participants had no history of SARS-CoV-2 infection and tested negative for nucleocapsid antibodies. Measured with immunoSEQ multiplex PCR; TCRdb has only the in-frame clones, and not every one. This table has roughly 75,000 clones, roughly 72% appearing once. The sequenced sample was CD4+ T cells from PBMCs cultured with HCoV-OC43 spike peptides, obtained before COVID-19 vaccination. The subset here: HCoV-OC43 spike overlapping peptide pool stimulation. These receptors all stem from a human donor who received a COVID-19 vaccine.

This chain links TRBV15 with TRBJ2-5; weak D call: TRBD2 (6 bases). The CDR3 runs 14 residues. The germline V gene encodes CDR1 LNHNV and CDR2 YYDKDF (reference sequence). V gave up 5 bases and J gave up 1 base, with 11 bases separating them. For the CDR3, the DNA is TGTGCCACCAGCGGAATGGGACTCCAAGAGACCCAGTACTTC. Translation gives CATSGMGLQETQYF.

The chain has TRBV6-5 and TRBJ2-5, with TRBD1 as a possible D gene (6 bases). CDR1 and CDR2 from the germline V gene are MNHEY and SVGAGI. Deletions cut 6 bases from V and 4 bases from J, with 18 bases between. This CDR3 has 15 amino acids. CDR3: CASSRGRGRGETQYF. In DNA, the CDR3 is TGTGCCAGCAGCCGCGGCAGGGGTAGAGGAGAGACCCAGTACTTC.

V usage is TRBV9 and J usage is TRBJ1-3, with D perhaps TRBD1 (6 bases). Trimming cost V 0 bases and J 3 bases, with 16 bases left between them. Per the germline V gene, CDR1 is SGDLS and CDR2 is YYNGEE. The CDR3 length is 17 residues. This CDR3 is CASSVAVMGAGGNTIYF. The CDR3 nucleotides are TGTGCCAGCAGCGTAGCGGTAATGGGGGCGGGTGGAAACACCATATATTTT.

This chain links TRBV7-9 with TRBJ1-4; no clear D gene. The ends were cut back, 5 bases at V and 1 base at J, with 23 bases in the middle. Looked up from germline, CDR1 is SEHNR and CDR2 is FQNEAQ (reference sequence). The CDR3 runs 19 residues. For the CDR3, the DNA is TGTGCCAGCAGCCCCGGGTTTTCAGGAGTCTGGGAAACTAATGAAAAACTGTTTTTT. The encoded protein is CASSPGFSGVWETNEKLFF.

V and J are TRBV19 and TRBJ1-5, with 9 bases matching TRBD1. The J segment lost 0 bases and the V segment lost 5 bases, leaving 8 bases of the junction unmatched. The CDR3 totals 17 residues. CDR1 is LNHDA and CDR2 is SQIVND in the germline V gene (reference sequence). The CDR3: CASSAGQGFYSNQPQHF. CDR3 coding DNA: TGTGCCAGTAGTGCGGGACAGGGCTTCTATAGCAATCAGCCCCAGCATTTT.

The V and J genes are TRBV5-1 and TRBJ2-3, with 12 bases lining up with TRBD2. This CDR3 contains 15 residues. V shed 5 bases and J 6 bases; nucleotides not matched to a gene: 7. Germline V gene sequence: CDR1 SGHRS, CDR2 YFSETQ. CDR3 sequence (DNA): TGCGCCAGCAGTTGGACTAGCGGGACCCCGGATACGCAGTATTTT. It is translated as CASSWTSGTPDTQYF.

In regard to this clone: Other DNA sequences of this sample code for an identical CDR3. The rearrangement links TRBV9 to TRBJ1-2; a possible D gene is TRBD1 (5 bases). The CDR3 spans 13 residues. Trimming took 0 bases from V and 2 from J, leaving 5 bases between them. In germline, CDR1 is SGDLS, CDR2 YYNGEE. The CDR3 loop reads CASSVDRNYGYTF. The CDR3 DNA follows: TGTGCCAGCAGCGTAGACAGGAACTATGGCTACACCTTC.

This clone was seen only a few times. This chain joins TRBV27 and TRBJ1-5; 10 bases fit TRBD1. This CDR3 comprises 17 residues. Per germline, CDR1 MNHEY and CDR2 SMNVEV (reference sequence). Trimming at V came to 6 bases and at J to 3 bases, leaving 11 bases not matched to a gene. The CDR3 DNA is TGTGCCAGCAGGCCGGGACAGGGGTTTTTTAACAATCAGCCCCAGCATTTT. This translates into CASRPGQGFFNNQPQHF.

The chain has TRBV14 and TRBJ2-3; perhaps TRBD2 as D (5 bases). Trimming left V 0 bases short and J 4 bases short, with 20 bases between. Germline assignment: CDR1 SGHDN and CDR2 FVKESK. CDR3 length: 18 amino acids. This CDR3 reads CASSQDRGSSFAADTQYF. CDR3 DNA sequence: TGTGCCAGCAGCCAAGATCGAGGGTCCTCTTTCGCGGCAGATACGCAGTATTTT.

This chain uses TRBV2 with TRBJ1-1; D not certain. Trimming shortened V by 0 bases and J by 1 base, and 6 bases separated the two germline ends. Germline CDR1 reads SNHLY; CDR2 reads FYNNEI. The CDR3 is 14 amino acids. The CDR3 nucleotides are TGTGCCAGCAGTGAAGCGCCGGGGAACACTGAAGCTTTCTTT. Translation gives CASSEAPGNTEAFF.

This chain connects TRBV18 to TRBJ1-6, with D hard to call. Trimming shortened V by 7 bases and J by 10 bases, and 14 bases separated the two germline ends. The CDR3 length is 13 residues. The V gene's germline CDR1 is KGHSH and CDR2 LQKENI. The CDR3 reads CASCSQVRSPLHF. Written as DNA, the CDR3 is TGTGCCAGCTGTTCCCAGGTTCGATCACCCCTCCACTTT.

The CDR3 DNA reads as TGTGCCAGTAGTTTTCTTAGGTCGGACGGGGGCTACACCTTC. This encodes CASSFLRSDGGYTF. The genes are TRBV19 and TRBJ1-2; D ambiguous. The V gene's germline CDR1 is LNHDA and CDR2 SQIVND (reference sequence). The length of the CDR3 is 14 residues. Trimming stripped 5 bases from V and 8 bases from J, with 18 bases between.

The chain couples TRBV24-1 to TRBJ2-5; the D gene is possibly TRBD1 (5 bases). Germline-derived CDR1 and CDR2 are KGHDR and SFDVKD. V was clipped by 7 bases and J by 5 bases, with 13 bases between them. The length of the CDR3 is 13 residues. CDR3 coding DNA: TGTGCCACCAGGGGGCAGGTGGGGGAGACCCAGTACTTC. Translating gives CATRGQVGETQYF.

This chain links TRBV3-1 (or the pseudogene TRBV3-2) with TRBJ1-6, with D perhaps matching TRBD1 (5 bases). Germline lookup yields CDR1 LGHDT and CDR2 YNNKEL (reference sequence). The length of the CDR3 is 13 residues. The V gene lost 4 bases and the J gene lost 10 bases, with 11 bases spanning the gap. The CDR3, as DNA: TGTGCCAGCAGCCTCCGGGACCGGTCACCCCTCCACTTT. Its protein product is CASSLRDRSPLHF.

The chain links TRBV29-1 to TRBJ1-4; D not resolved. This CDR3 has 12 amino acids. Germline V gene sequence: CDR1 SQVTM, CDR2 ANQGSEA. V shed 6 bases and J shed 5 bases, with 10 bases lying between them. The DNA for the CDR3 is TGCAGCGTAGAACTGGGGAATGAAAAACTGTTTTTT. Translated, it gives CSVELGNEKLFF.

V gene TRBV28 combines with J gene TRBJ1-5, with 10 nucleotides matching TRBD1. The length of the CDR3 is 18 residues. The germline gives CDR1 MDHEN, CDR2 SYDVKM. The junction had 11 bases not matched to a gene; V was cut back by 6 bases and J by 0 bases. CDR3 in amino acids: CASSLGTGVIYSNQPQHF. The CDR3 DNA follows: TGTGCCAGCAGCCTCGGGACAGGGGTAATCTATAGCAATCAGCCCCAGCATTTT.

The V call is TRBV6-5, the J call TRBJ1-4; TRBD1 agrees at 8 bases. Germline CDR1 reads MNHEY; CDR2 reads SVGAGI. V shed 0 bases, J shed 4 bases, and the junction held 4 bases outside the gene matches. CDR3 size: 16 residues. The CDR3 here is CASSYSTGALNEKLFF. CDR3 DNA: TGTGCCAGCAGTTACTCGACAGGGGCCCTTAATGAAAAACTGTTTTTT.

The chain recombines TRBV2 with TRBJ2-5, with 8 bases matching TRBD1. CDR3 size: 14 residues. The V and J ends lost 3 bases and 2 bases, in that order; junction bases with no gene match: 2. Germline V lookup: CDR1 SNHLY, CDR2 FYNNEI. The CDR3 coding sequence is TGTGCCAGCAGTGAGGACAGGGTTCAAGAGACCCAGTACTTC. Translated, it gives CASSEDRVQETQYF.

The gene calls are TRBV20-1 and TRBJ2-7, with D hard to call. Between the trimmed V and J ends, which lost 3 bases and 0 bases, there was a span of 6 bases. The CDR3 has 12 residues. CDR1 is DFQATT and CDR2 is SNEGSKA in the germline V gene (reference sequence). The CDR3 loop reads CSASAISYEQYV. The CDR3 nucleotides read TGCAGTGCTAGTGCAATCTCCTACGAGCAGTACGTC.

CDR3 in amino acids: CASSLDRGPYEQYV. CDR3 DNA: TGCGCCAGCAGCTTGGACAGGGGGCCATACGAGCAGTACGTC. This chain joins TRBV5-1 and TRBJ2-7; TRBD1 matches 9 bases. Losses at the gene ends were 0 bases for V and 4 bases for J; bases not matched to a gene: 2. Looked up from germline, CDR1 is SGHRS and CDR2 is YFSETQ. The CDR3 sequence is 14 residues long.